The 27 T cell receptor beta chains presented below share a single source sample, sequenced in a study of CD8 T cells in ankylosing spondylitis. Study results and limitations: Characteristic of ankylosing spondylitis blood, it appeared, was a TCR beta motif comprising roughly eight highly homologous variants.

Their recognized antigens are unknown. Via MiXCR, TCRdb re-called the 5' RACE reads, giving one row per CDR3 protein. The sample consists of approximately 520,000 distinct CDR3 sequences, 5.3% of them appearing once. The specimen was blood, either unsorted or a sorted T cell fraction (not recorded which). All receptors come from a male donor with ankylosing spondylitis.

In this sample, this clonotype turned up many times. The chain employs TRBV29-1 and TRBJ2-3; 14 bases align to TRBD2. The ends lost 5 bases at V and 3 bases at J; junction bases unmatched: 10. This CDR3 contains 17 residues. Germline CDR1 and CDR2: SQVTM and ANQGSEA. The CDR3 reads CSVIIGTSGGGTDTQYF. The CDR3 DNA is TGCAGCGTTATCATCGGGACTAGCGGGGGAGGAACAGATACGCAGTATTTT.

This chain uses TRBV11-2 with TRBJ1-1; tentatively, D is TRBD1 (5 bases). Per the germline V gene, CDR1 is SGHAT and CDR2 is FQNNGV. The CDR3 length is 15 residues. The V end lost 1 base, the J end lost 7 bases, and 16 bases lay between the germline ends. Written as DNA, the CDR3 is TGTGCCAGCAGCTTAGCTCCGACCGGGGCAAATGAAGCTTTCTTT. Its protein is CASSLAPTGANEAFF.

There are many counts of this clonotype. The V call is TRBV29-1, the J call TRBJ2-1; TRBD2 matches 9 bases. Losses at the gene ends were 0 bases for V and 7 bases for J; bases not matched to a gene: 7. This CDR3 contains 15 residues. Germline values: CDR1 SQVTM, CDR2 ANQGSEA. The CDR3 reads CSVEEAGGPSNEQFF. The CDR3 DNA sequence: TGCAGCGTTGAAGAGGCGGGAGGGCCCTCTAATGAGCAGTTCTTC.

The sample holds many counts of this clonotype. The DNA of the CDR3 is TGTGCCAGCAGCTTGGTTGGTCAGCGCACAGATACGCAGTATTTT. It translates to CASSLVGQRTDTQYF. The V and J genes are TRBV7-2 and TRBJ2-3; D remains unclear. With 3 bases removed from V and 1 base from J, the gap between germline ends came to 11 bases. Germline CDR1 is SGHTA and CDR2 is FQGNSA. The CDR3 has 15 residues.

This clonotype was counted a few times. This chain connects TRBV6-1 to TRBJ2-2; 10 bases map to TRBD1. The CDR3 is 14 residues long. Looked up from germline, CDR1 is MNHNS and CDR2 is SASEGT. V lost 4 bases to trimming and J lost 6 bases; unmatched junction nucleotides: 2. The CDR3 spells CASSAGTGAGELFF. The CDR3 DNA follows: TGTGCCAGCAGTGCCGGGACAGGGGCCGGGGAGCTGTTTTTT.

At least ten counts were recorded for this clonotype. The V call is TRBV6-4, the J call TRBJ2-5; 14 positions match TRBD2. This CDR3 is 17 amino acids long. Germline V gene data show CDR1 as MRHNA and CDR2 as SNTAGT. V gave up 4 bases and J gave up 2 bases; unmatched junction bases: 6. The CDR3 DNA reads TGTGCCAGCAGTGCTGAAGGACTAGCGGGAGGACAAGAGACCCAGTACTTC. Translation: CASSAEGLAGGQETQYF.

The table lists this clonotype with many counts. The chain combines TRBV12-3 or TRBV12-4 with TRBJ2-4, with D possibly being TRBD2 (6 bases). The CDR3 has 17 amino acids. Trimming pared 0 bases from V and 1 base from J, leaving 13 bases between. In DNA, the CDR3 is TGTGCCAGCAGTTTAGCGTCGGGGAGGAGGGCCAAAAACATTCAGTACTTC. This sequence encodes CASSLASGRRAKNIQYF.

This clonotype was found many times. This chain uses TRBV7-9 with TRBJ2-3; 12 nucleotides agree with TRBD2. Germline CDR1 SEHNR, CDR2 FQNEAQ (reference sequence). J lost 2 bases, V lost 4 bases, and 4 bases had no gene match. The length of the CDR3 is 16 residues. The CDR3 reads CASSSRLAGDTDTQYF. CDR3 sequence (DNA): TGTGCCAGCAGCTCAAGACTAGCGGGAGACACAGATACGCAGTATTTT. Combining the CDR3 with reference TRBV7-9 and TRBJ2-3 gives the whole variable domain DTGVSQNPRHKITKRGQNVTFRCDPISEHNRLYWYRQTLGQGPEFLTYFQNEAQLEKSRLLSDRFSAERPKGSFSTLEIQRTEQGDSAMYLCASSSRLAGDTDTQYFGPGTRLTVL.

Note on this clonotype: Compared with germline, one end of the junction differs, possibly owing to a read error. This chain uses TRBV5-1 with TRBJ2-6, with D maybe TRBD1 (5 bases). Germline CDR1 is SGHRS and CDR2 is YFSETQ. This CDR3 comprises 17 residues. CDR3 DNA: TGCGCCAGCAGCTTGGTGGCGGCCTACTCTGGGGCCAACGTCCTAACTTTC. It codes for CASSLVAAYSGANVLTF.

The sample holds many counts of this clonotype. This chain connects TRBV18 to TRBJ2-5; 7 bases align to TRBD1. CDR1 is KGHSH, CDR2 LQKENI, per germline. The trim removed 10 bases at V and 4 bases at J, leaving 9 bases unmatched. The CDR3 is 13 amino acids. The CDR3 sequence: CATQQGNTETQYF. The DNA of the CDR3 is TGTGCCACCCAACAGGGGAACACAGAGACCCAGTACTTC.

This clonotype was detected ten times or more. This rearrangement joins TRBV6-1 to TRBJ1-5; 7 bases align to TRBD1. The CDR3 covers 14 residues. Germline V gene sequence: CDR1 MNHNS, CDR2 SASEGT. Losses at the gene ends were 6 bases for V and 4 bases for J; bases not matched to a gene: 6. CDR3 nucleotide sequence: TGTGCCAGCAGGAAGGGACAGTATAATCAGCCCCAGCATTTT. Its translation: CASRKGQYNQPQHF.

This clonotype was recorded at least ten times. The gene calls are TRBV11-2 and TRBJ2-4, with 10 positions matching TRBD1. V trimming: 3 bases; J trimming: 5 bases; junction bases outside the gene matches: 16. Germline values: CDR1 SGHAT, CDR2 FQNNGV. This CDR3 has 19 amino acids. CDR3 sequence reads: CASSFSHQNTGTGENIQYF. Here the CDR3 DNA reads TGTGCCAGCAGCTTCTCACACCAAAATACCGGGACAGGGGAAAACATTCAGTACTTC.

This clonotype was seen at least ten times. The V call is TRBV6-2 or TRBV6-3, the J call TRBJ1-5, with D unclear. The length of the CDR3 is 12 residues. Trimming left V 7 bases short and J 8 bases short, with 12 bases between. Germline CDR1 MNHEY, CDR2 SVGEGT. The CDR3 region has the DNA TGTGCCAGCAACCCCTGGGGTAAGCCCCAGCATTTT. It yields the protein CASNPWGKPQHF.

There are a few counts of this clonotype. This chain links TRBV19 with TRBJ2-3; perhaps TRBD1 as D (6 bases). Germline CDR1 LNHDA, CDR2 SQIVND (reference sequence). The CDR3 is made up of 13 amino acids. V was trimmed by 10 bases and J by 5 bases, leaving 16 bases between them. The CDR3 DNA is TGTGCCACCTCCCAGGGGTACCGAGATACGCAGTATTTT. This gives the protein CATSQGYRDTQYF.

This clonotype was detected ten times or more. The CDR3 region is CASRPPGWETQYF. The CDR3 bases are TGTGCCAGCAGGCCCCCAGGGTGGGAGACCCAGTACTTC. V usage is TRBV6-6 and J usage is TRBJ2-5; D may be TRBD1 (5 bases). The V and J ends lost 6 bases and 5 bases respectively, with 13 bases between them. The CDR3 extends over 13 amino acids. Germline loops: CDR1 MNHNY, CDR2 SVGAGI (reference sequence).

V usage is TRBV7-8 and J usage is TRBJ1-1; a possible D gene is TRBD1 (6 bases). The CDR3 has 12 residues. Trimming took off 5 bases at V and 8 bases at J, with 12 bases between the two ends. Germline V lookup: CDR1 SGHVS, CDR2 FQNEAQ. CDR3 in DNA: TGTGCCAGCAGCCCACAGGGCCCAGAAGCTTTCTTT. Its translation is CASSPQGPEAFF.

This clonotype occurred many times. CDR3 DNA: TGTGCCAGCAGCTTTGGTCTAGCGGGAGGGCCAGATACGCAGTATTTT. Translation: CASSFGLAGGPDTQYF. The rearrangement links TRBV5-6 to TRBJ2-3; 12 positions agree with TRBD2. Germline loops: CDR1 SGHDT, CDR2 YYEEEE. Trimming at V came to 2 bases and at J to 4 bases, leaving 5 bases not matched to a gene. This CDR3 spans 16 amino acids.

Only a few counts were recorded for this clonotype. This chain connects TRBV2 to TRBJ2-7; 9 bases map to TRBD2. This CDR3 comprises 15 residues. Trimming cost V 6 bases and J 0 bases; bases outside gene matches: 6. Germline V CDR1 and CDR2: SNHLY, FYNNEI. The CDR3 region is CASRREREVSYEQYF. The CDR3 bases are TGTGCCAGCAGGAGGGAGCGGGAGGTCTCCTACGAGCAGTACTTC.

This clonotype was observed many times. The chain recombines TRBV2 with TRBJ2-7, with D unclear. V gave up 3 bases and J gave up 7 bases, with 7 bases separating them. From germline, CDR1 is SNHLY and CDR2 FYNNEI. This CDR3 has 11 amino acids. The CDR3 coding sequence is TGTGCCAGCAGTGAGGCCGGGGAGCAGTACTTC. Encoded protein: CASSEAGEQYF.

The sample holds many counts of this clonotype. The V and J genes are TRBV6-5 and TRBJ1-5; 9 bases are a match to TRBD1. J was trimmed by 6 bases and V by 1 base; bases with no gene match: 4. The CDR3 is made up of 15 amino acids. CDR1 is MNHEY, CDR2 SVGAGI, per germline. This chain's CDR3 is CASSYWDRASQPQHF. DNA of the CDR3: TGTGCCAGCAGTTACTGGGACAGGGCTAGTCAGCCCCAGCATTTT.

This clonotype was detected only a few times. The chain has TRBV20-1 and TRBJ2-1; the match to TRBD2 covers 8 bases. Germline CDR1 is DFQATT and CDR2 is SNEGSKA (reference sequence). The length of the CDR3 is 14 residues. The V and J ends lost 6 bases and 0 bases, in that order; junction bases with no gene match: 4. The CDR3: CSALSGNSYNEQFF. The CDR3 DNA reads as TGCAGTGCGCTTAGCGGGAACTCCTACAATGAGCAGTTCTTC.

The table lists this clonotype with many counts. The rearrangement links TRBV5-1 to TRBJ1-1; a weak D match, TRBD1 (6 bases). Looked up from germline, CDR1 is SGHRS and CDR2 is YFSETQ. Trimming removed 4 bases from V and 5 bases from J, with 12 bases in between. This CDR3 contains 13 residues. This chain's CDR3 is CASSTTGRTEAFF. CDR3 sequence (DNA): TGCGCCAGCAGCACCACAGGGCGGACTGAAGCTTTCTTT. Full variable domain (outside the CDR3, taken from reference TRBV5-1 and TRBJ1-1): KAGVTQTPRYLIKTRGQQVTLSCSPISGHRSVSWYQQTPGQGLQFLFEYFSETQRNKGNFPGRFSGRQFSNSRSEMNVSTLELGDSALYLCASSTTGRTEAFFGQGTRLTVV.

This clonotype was seen more than once but under ten times. V is TRBV15 and J is TRBJ2-2; TRBD2 matches at 10 bases. Germline V lookup: CDR1 LNHNV, CDR2 YYDKDF (reference sequence). The CDR3 is made up of 17 amino acids. V dropped 5 bases and J dropped 7; count of bases not matched to a gene: 13. CDR3 sequence (DNA): TGTGCCACCAGCCGTTTGACTCTAGCGGGAGAGCACGGGGAGCTGTTTTTT. As protein: CATSRLTLAGEHGELFF. Variable domain in full (rest from reference TRBV15 and TRBJ2-2): DAMVIQNPRYQVTQFGKPVTLSCSQTLNHNVMYWYQQKSSQAPKLLFHYYDKDFNNEADTPDNFQSRRPNTSFCFLDIRSPGLGDTAMYLCATSRLTLAGEHGELFFGEGSRLTVL.

This clonotype was counted at least ten times. The gene calls are TRBV6-2 or TRBV6-3 and TRBJ2-1, with a tentative D call TRBD2 (5 bases). Germline loops: CDR1 MNHEY, CDR2 SVGEGT. CDR3 length equals 16 residues. V lost 2 bases, J lost 4 bases, and 15 bases lay in between. CDR3 sequence reads: CASSYALALTYNEQFF. The CDR3 DNA reads as TGTGCCAGCAGTTACGCGCTAGCACTTACGTACAATGAGCAGTTCTTC.

The rearrangement links TRBV3-1 to TRBJ2-1; 7 nucleotides line up with TRBD1. V trimming: 2 bases; J trimming: 6 bases; junction bases outside the gene matches: 13. CDR3 length equals 17 residues. Looked up from germline, CDR1 is LGHDT and CDR2 is YNNKEL (reference sequence). This CDR3 is CASSQPWDSKKSNEQFF. In nucleotides, the CDR3 is TGTGCCAGCAGCCAACCCTGGGACAGCAAGAAAAGCAATGAGCAGTTCTTC.

This clonotype was counted at least ten times. The chain links TRBV9 to TRBJ2-4; D is perhaps TRBD1 (5 bases). The CDR3 contains 14 residues. Germline lookup yields CDR1 SGDLS and CDR2 YYNGEE. Trimming took 3 bases from V and 7 from J, leaving 14 bases between them. The CDR3 here is CASSAPGQLNIQYF. In nucleotides, the CDR3 is TGTGCCAGCAGCGCTCCAGGGCAGTTGAACATTCAGTACTTC.

There are many counts of this clonotype. The J gene is TRBJ1-2, the V gene TRBV29-1, with 7 bases that match TRBD1. The CDR3 sequence is 12 residues long. V was pared by 7 bases and J by 1 base, with 3 bases of the junction left unmatched. Germline V gene sequence: CDR1 SQVTM, CDR2 ANQGSEA. The CDR3 is CSGRQGNYGYTF. The CDR3, as DNA: TGCAGCGGGCGACAGGGTAACTATGGCTACACCTTC.